The 15 T cell receptor beta chains reported below all come from one sample, sequenced in a study of vaccination effects on CD4 cells after COVID-19. The antigens of these receptors remain unknown. The protocol was immunoSEQ multiplex PCR, while the TCRdb copy is restricted to in-frame clones and leaves out a portion. This table has about 71,000 clones, around 80% appearing once. Before sequencing took place, the ViraFEST assay used viral peptide pools to expand antigen-specific CD4+ T cells. When around nine days of culture had elapsed, CD4+ T cells were isolated. Vaccinated recipients, who were negative for nucleocapsid antibodies, had no history of SARS-CoV-2 infection. This sample comprised CD4+ T cells from PBMCs cultured with SARS-CoV-2 spike peptides, obtained before COVID-19 vaccination. The receptors here all came from a human donor who received a COVID-19 vaccine.

The chain employs TRBV28 and TRBJ1-6, with 9 bases that match TRBD1. The length of the CDR3 is 16 residues. In germline, CDR1 is MDHEN, CDR2 SYDVKM. The junction had 8 bases not matched to a gene; V was cut back by 4 bases and J by 7 bases. The CDR3 here is CASSSPGQGNNSPLHF. DNA of the CDR3: TGTGCCAGCAGTTCACCGGGACAGGGAAACAATTCACCCCTCCACTTT.

This clone was seen a few times. The chain is built from TRBV7-8 and TRBJ2-1; 8 nucleotides align to TRBD2. This CDR3 region has 15 residues. The trim removed 3 bases at V and 5 bases at J, leaving 6 bases unmatched. The germline CDR1 and CDR2 sequences are SGHVS and FQNEAQ. The CDR3 region has the DNA TGTGCCAGCAGCTTTGGCGGGGGGCTAGACAATGAGCAGTTCTTC. This encodes CASSFGGGLDNEQFF.

This rearrangement joins TRBV5-1 to TRBJ1-1, with unresolved D. This CDR3 has 14 residues. Trimming pared 3 bases from V and 0 bases from J, leaving 9 bases between. Germline V gene sequence: CDR1 SGHRS, CDR2 YFSETQ. The CDR3 loop is CASSSQHLNTEAFF. CDR3 DNA: TGCGCCAGCAGCTCCCAACACTTGAACACTGAAGCTTTCTTT.

This clone was recorded once. The chain links TRBV6-1 to TRBJ2-7; tentatively, D is TRBD1 (6 bases). The germline gives CDR1 MNHNS, CDR2 SASEGT. V gave up 2 bases and J gave up 3 bases, with 20 bases separating them. This CDR3 region has 17 residues. The CDR3 reads CASSEQNKFGQIYEQYV. The DNA of the CDR3 is TGTGCCAGCAGTGAACAAAATAAGTTCGGACAGATCTACGAGCAGTACGTC.

The sample holds a few counts of this clone. This sequence joins TRBV2 and TRBJ2-1; 10 bases are a match to TRBD2. The J segment lost 5 bases and the V segment lost 6 bases, leaving 7 bases of the junction unmatched. Germline CDR1 SNHLY, CDR2 FYNNEI. The CDR3 runs to 15 residues. The CDR3 DNA sequence: TGTGCCAGCAGGGGAGCGGGGGGGCTTAACAATGAGCAGTTCTTC. Translated: CASRGAGGLNNEQFF.

The CDR3 nucleotides are TGTGCCAGCAGCTTCCAAGCGTTAGAGACCCAGTACTTC. Protein: CASSFQALETQYF. This chain joins TRBV5-6 and TRBJ2-5; D is ambiguous. The CDR3 length is 13 residues. Looked up from germline, CDR1 is SGHDT and CDR2 is YYEEEE. V shed 2 bases and J shed 4 bases, with 9 bases lying between them.

J is TRBJ2-2 and V is TRBV19; 7 bases agree with TRBD1. After removal of 0 bases from V and 4 bases from J, the junction contained 5 bases not matched to a gene. Per the germline V gene, CDR1 is LNHDA and CDR2 is SQIVND (reference sequence). This CDR3 spans 16 amino acids. This CDR3 is CASSIDWDSITGELFF. CDR3 bases: TGTGCCAGTAGTATAGATTGGGACAGTATCACCGGGGAGCTGTTTTTT.

This chain links TRBV7-3 with TRBJ2-7; D call uncertain. V was clipped by 1 base and J by 6 bases, with 10 bases between them. The CDR3 is 13 residues long. Germline values: CDR1 SGHTA, CDR2 FQGTGA. The CDR3 sequence is CASSLNPMSEQYV. In DNA form, the CDR3 reads TGTGCCAGCAGCTTAAACCCGATGTCCGAGCAGTACGTC.

V and J are TRBV7-2 and TRBJ1-1; D not certain. The CDR3 loop spans 13 amino acids. V was trimmed by 5 bases and J by 2 bases, leaving 9 bases between them. Looked up from germline, CDR1 is SGHTA and CDR2 is FQGNSA. The CDR3 sequence: CASSSARNTEAFF. The DNA for the CDR3 is TGTGCCAGCAGCAGCGCCAGAAACACTGAAGCTTTCTTT.

This clone appeared once. The J gene is TRBJ2-2, the V gene TRBV11-2; 15 bases map to TRBD2. The V gene's germline CDR1 is SGHAT and CDR2 FQNNGV. The length of the CDR3 is 16 residues. V was pared by 4 bases and J by 8 bases, with 5 bases of the junction left unmatched. The CDR3 loop reads CASSSGLAGGSGELFF. The CDR3 bases are TGTGCCAGCAGCTCGGGACTAGCGGGGGGTTCGGGGGAGCTGTTTTTT.

The chain couples TRBV18 to TRBJ1-6; weak D call: TRBD1 (6 bases). The CDR3 is 16 residues long. Germline V gives CDR1 KGHSH, CDR2 LQKENI. Trimming stripped 6 bases from V and 10 bases from J, with 22 bases between. The CDR3: CASSSGRGESGSPLHF. The CDR3 nucleotides read TGTGCCAGCTCCTCAGGCAGGGGAGAGTCGGGATCACCCCTCCACTTT.

This chain joins TRBV7-9 and TRBJ2-5; 12 bases are shared with TRBD2. From germline, CDR1 is SEHNR and CDR2 FQNEAQ (reference sequence). CDR3 length: 18 residues. Trimming took 4 bases from V and 1 from J; bases not matched to a gene: 10. The chain's CDR3 is CASSSFFSTSGSQETQYF. CDR3 nucleotide sequence: TGTGCCAGCAGCTCTTTTTTTTCGACTAGCGGGAGCCAAGAGACCCAGTACTTC.

V usage is TRBV19 and J usage is TRBJ1-2; the D is unclear. V was shortened by 3 bases and J by 7 bases, with 9 bases between the two germline ends. The CDR3 has 12 amino acids. CDR1 is LNHDA, CDR2 SQIVND, per germline (reference sequence). CDR3 protein: CASSIGVGGYTF. The CDR3 DNA sequence: TGTGCCAGTAGTATCGGAGTTGGTGGCTACACCTTC. Filled out from reference TRBV19 and TRBJ1-2, the complete variable domain reads DGGITQSPKYLFRKEGQNVTLSCEQNLNHDAMYWYRQDPGQGLRLIYYSQIVNDFQKGDIAEGYSVSREKKESFPLTVTSAQKNPTAFYLCASSIGVGGYTFGSGTRLTVV.

This rearrangement joins TRBV30 to TRBJ2-1; 13 bases agree with TRBD2. The CDR3 contains 19 residues. CDR1 and CDR2 (germline): GTSNPN, SVGIG (reference sequence). V was clipped by 0 bases and J by 8 bases; unmatched bases: 16. The CDR3 loop is CAWSVARGLAGAGWDEQFF. The CDR3 nucleotides read TGTGCCTGGAGTGTAGCCCGAGGACTAGCGGGGGCGGGGTGGGATGAGCAGTTCTTC.

This clone was counted only a few times. The chain combines TRBV7-8 with TRBJ1-3; no clear D gene. Germline loops: CDR1 SGHVS, CDR2 FQNEAQ. Trimming took off 1 base at V and 3 bases at J, with 10 bases between the two ends. There are 15 residues in the CDR3. CDR3 protein: CASSLVGIFGNTIYF. The CDR3 region has the DNA TGTGCCAGCAGCTTAGTGGGGATATTTGGAAACACCATATATTTT.